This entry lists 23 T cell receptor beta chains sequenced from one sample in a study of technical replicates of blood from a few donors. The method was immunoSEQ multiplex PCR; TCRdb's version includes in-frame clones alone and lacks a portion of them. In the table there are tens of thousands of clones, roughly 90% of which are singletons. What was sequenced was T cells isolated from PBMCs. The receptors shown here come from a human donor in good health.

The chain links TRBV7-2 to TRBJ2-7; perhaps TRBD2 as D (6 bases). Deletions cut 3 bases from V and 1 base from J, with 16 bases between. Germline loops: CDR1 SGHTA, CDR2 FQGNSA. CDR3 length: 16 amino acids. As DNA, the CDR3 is TGTGCCAGCAGCTTCCAATCGGGACTCGGATCCTACGAGCAGTACTTC. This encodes CASSFQSGLGSYEQYF.

CDR3 sequence (DNA): TGTGCCAGCAGTTTAACAGCGGGAGTTACCGGGGAGCTGTTTTTT. It is translated as CASSLTAGVTGELFF. The chain combines TRBV27 with TRBJ2-2; 8 bases are a match to TRBD2. The V and J ends lost 2 bases and 5 bases, in that order; junction bases with no gene match: 4. CDR1 MNHEY and CDR2 SMNVEV come from the germline V gene (reference sequence). The CDR3 consists of 15 residues.

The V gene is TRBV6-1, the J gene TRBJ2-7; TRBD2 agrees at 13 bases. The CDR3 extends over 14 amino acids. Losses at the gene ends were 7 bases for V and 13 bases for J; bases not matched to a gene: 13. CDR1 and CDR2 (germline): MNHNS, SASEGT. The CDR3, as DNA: TGTGCCAGCATCCTGGGAACTAGCGGGGGGGCTGGTTACTTC. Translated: CASILGTSGGAGYF.

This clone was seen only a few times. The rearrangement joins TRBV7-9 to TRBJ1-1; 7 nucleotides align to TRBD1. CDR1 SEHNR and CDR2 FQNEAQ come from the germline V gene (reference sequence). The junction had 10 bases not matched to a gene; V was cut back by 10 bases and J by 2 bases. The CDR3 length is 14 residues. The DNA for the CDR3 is TGTGCCATCCAAGGGGGGACAGTAAACACTGAAGCTTTCTTT. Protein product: CAIQGGTVNTEAFF.

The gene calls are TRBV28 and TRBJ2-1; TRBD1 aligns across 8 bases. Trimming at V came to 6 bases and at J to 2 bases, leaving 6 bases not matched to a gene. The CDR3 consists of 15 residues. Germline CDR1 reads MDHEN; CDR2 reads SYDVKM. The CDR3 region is CASSSPGQAYNEQFF. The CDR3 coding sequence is TGTGCCAGCAGCTCACCGGGACAGGCCTACAATGAGCAGTTCTTC.

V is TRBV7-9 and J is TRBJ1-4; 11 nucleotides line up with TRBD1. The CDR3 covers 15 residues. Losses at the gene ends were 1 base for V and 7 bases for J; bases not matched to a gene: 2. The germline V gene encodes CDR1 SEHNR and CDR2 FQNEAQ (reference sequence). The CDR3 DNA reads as TGTGCCAGCAGCTTAGACGGGACAGGGGGTGAAAAACTGTTTTTT. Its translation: CASSLDGTGGEKLFF.

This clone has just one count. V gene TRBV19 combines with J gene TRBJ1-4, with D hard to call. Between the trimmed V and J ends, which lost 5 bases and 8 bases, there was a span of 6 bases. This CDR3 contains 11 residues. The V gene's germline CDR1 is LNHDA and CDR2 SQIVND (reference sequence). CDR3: CASSPREKLFF. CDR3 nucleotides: TGTGCCAGTAGTCCGAGGGAAAAACTGTTTTTT.

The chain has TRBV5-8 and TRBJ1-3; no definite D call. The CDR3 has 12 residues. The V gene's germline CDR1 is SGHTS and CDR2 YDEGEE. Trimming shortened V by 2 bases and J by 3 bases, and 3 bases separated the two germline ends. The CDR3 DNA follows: TGTGCCAGCAGCTTCGTTGGAAACACCATATATTTT. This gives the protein CASSFVGNTIYF.

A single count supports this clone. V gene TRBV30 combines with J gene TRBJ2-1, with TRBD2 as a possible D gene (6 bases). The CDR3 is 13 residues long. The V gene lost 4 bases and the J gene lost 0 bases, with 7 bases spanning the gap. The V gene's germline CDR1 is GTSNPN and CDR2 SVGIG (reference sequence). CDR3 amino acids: CAWMGGSYNEQFF. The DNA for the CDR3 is TGTGCCTGGATGGGGGGCTCCTACAATGAGCAGTTCTTC. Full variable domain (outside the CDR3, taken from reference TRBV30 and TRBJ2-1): SQTIHQWPATLVQPVGSPLSLECTVEGTSNPNLYWYRQAAGRGLQLLFYSVGIGQISSEVPQNLSASRPQDRQFILSSKKLLLSDSGFYLCAWMGGSYNEQFFGPGTRLTVL.

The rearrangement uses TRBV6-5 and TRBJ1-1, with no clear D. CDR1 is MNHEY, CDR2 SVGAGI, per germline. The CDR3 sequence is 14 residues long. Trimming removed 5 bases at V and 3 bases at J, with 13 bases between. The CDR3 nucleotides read TGTGCCAGCAGTAAGCGGAGGGTGTACACTGAAGCTTTCTTT. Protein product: CASSKRRVYTEAFF.

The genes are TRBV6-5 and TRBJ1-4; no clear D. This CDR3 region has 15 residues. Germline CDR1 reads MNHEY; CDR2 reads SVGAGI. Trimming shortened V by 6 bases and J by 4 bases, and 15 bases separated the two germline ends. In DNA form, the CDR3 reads TGTGCCAGCAGCTCTATACGATTCTATAATGAAAAACTGTTTTTT. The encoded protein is CASSSIRFYNEKLFF.

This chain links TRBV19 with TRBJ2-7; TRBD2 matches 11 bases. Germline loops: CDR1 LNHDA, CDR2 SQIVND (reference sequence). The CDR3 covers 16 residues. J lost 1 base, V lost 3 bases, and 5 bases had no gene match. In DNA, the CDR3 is TGTGCCAGTAGTATTTACGGGACTAGCGGATCCTACGAGCAGTACTTC. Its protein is CASSIYGTSGSYEQYF.

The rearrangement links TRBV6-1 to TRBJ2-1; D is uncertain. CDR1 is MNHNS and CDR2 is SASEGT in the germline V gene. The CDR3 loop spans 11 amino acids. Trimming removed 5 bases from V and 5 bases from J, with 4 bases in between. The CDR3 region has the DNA TGTGCCAGCAGTTACAACAATGAGCAGTTCTTC. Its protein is CASSYNNEQFF.

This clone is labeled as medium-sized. The CDR3 loop reads CASSLTDSDEQYF. CDR3 coding DNA: TGCGCCAGCAGCTTGACGGACAGTGACGAGCAGTACTTC. The chain employs TRBV5-1 and TRBJ2-7, with a possible D match to TRBD1 (6 bases). The CDR3 loop spans 13 amino acids. Trimming removed 1 base at V and 5 bases at J, with 10 bases between. The V gene's germline CDR1 is SGHRS and CDR2 YFSETQ.

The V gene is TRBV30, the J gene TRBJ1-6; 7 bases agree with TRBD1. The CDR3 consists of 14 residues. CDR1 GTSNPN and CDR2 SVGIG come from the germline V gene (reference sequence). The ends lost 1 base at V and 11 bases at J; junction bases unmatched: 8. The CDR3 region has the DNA TGTGCCTGGAGTGGAGGGGGCAGCGTGACACCCCTCCACTTT. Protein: CAWSGGGSVTPLHF.

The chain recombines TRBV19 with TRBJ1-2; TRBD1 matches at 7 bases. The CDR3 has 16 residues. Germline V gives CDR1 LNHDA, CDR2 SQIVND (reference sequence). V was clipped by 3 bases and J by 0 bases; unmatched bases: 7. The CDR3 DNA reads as TGTGCCAGTAGTATTCTTTCGACAGGGTCTAACTATGGCTACACCTTC. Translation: CASSILSTGSNYGYTF.

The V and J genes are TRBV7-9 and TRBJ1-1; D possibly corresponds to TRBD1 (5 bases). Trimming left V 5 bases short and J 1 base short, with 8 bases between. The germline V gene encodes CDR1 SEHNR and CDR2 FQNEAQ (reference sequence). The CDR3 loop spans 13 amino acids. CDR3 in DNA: TGTGCCAGCAGCCCCACAGGGAACACTGAAGCTTTCTTT. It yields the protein CASSPTGNTEAFF. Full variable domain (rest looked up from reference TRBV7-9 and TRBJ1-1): DTGVSQNPRHKITKRGQNVTFRCDPISEHNRLYWYRQTLGQGPEFLTYFQNEAQLEKSRLLSDRFSAERPKGSFSTLEIQRTEQGDSAMYLCASSPTGNTEAFFGQGTRLTVV.

The CDR3 DNA is TGTGCCAGCGCGAGAAAGTCGAACACCGGGGAGCTGTTTTTT. Its protein product is CASARKSNTGELFF. The chain links TRBV6-5 to TRBJ2-2; D not resolved. The germline V gene encodes CDR1 MNHEY and CDR2 SVGAGI. The length of the CDR3 is 14 residues. V dropped 8 bases and J dropped 0 bases, with 10 bases sitting between them.

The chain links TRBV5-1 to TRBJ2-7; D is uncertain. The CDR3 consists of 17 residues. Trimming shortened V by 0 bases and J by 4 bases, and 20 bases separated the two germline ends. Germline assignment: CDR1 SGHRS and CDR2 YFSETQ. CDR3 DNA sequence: TGCGCCAGCAGCTTGGGAATGGGCTCCCAATCCCAATACGAGCAGTACTTC. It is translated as CASSLGMGSQSQYEQYF.

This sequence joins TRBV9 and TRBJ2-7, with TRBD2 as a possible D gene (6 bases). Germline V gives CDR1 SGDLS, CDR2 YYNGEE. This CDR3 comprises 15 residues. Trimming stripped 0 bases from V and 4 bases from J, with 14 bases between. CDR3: CASSVAYGSSYEQYF. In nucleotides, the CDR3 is TGTGCCAGCAGCGTAGCTTACGGGAGTTCTTACGAGCAGTACTTC.

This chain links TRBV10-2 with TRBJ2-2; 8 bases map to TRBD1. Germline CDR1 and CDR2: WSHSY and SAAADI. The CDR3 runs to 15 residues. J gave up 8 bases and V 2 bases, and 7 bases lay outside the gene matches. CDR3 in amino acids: CASSEVTGVFGELFF. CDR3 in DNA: TGCGCCAGCAGTGAGGTGACAGGGGTGTTTGGGGAGCTGTTTTTT.

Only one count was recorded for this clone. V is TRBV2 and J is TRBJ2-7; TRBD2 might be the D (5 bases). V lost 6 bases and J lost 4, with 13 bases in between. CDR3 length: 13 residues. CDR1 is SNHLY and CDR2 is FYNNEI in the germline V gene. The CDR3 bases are TGTGCCAGCAGAATCGGGAACGGGTACGAGCAGTACTTC. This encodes CASRIGNGYEQYF.

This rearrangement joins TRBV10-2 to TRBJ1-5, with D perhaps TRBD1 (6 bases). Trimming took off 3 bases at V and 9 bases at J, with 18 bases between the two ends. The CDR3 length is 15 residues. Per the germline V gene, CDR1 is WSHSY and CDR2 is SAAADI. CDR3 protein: CASSDTQQGRGPQHF. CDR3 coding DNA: TGCGCCAGCAGTGATACACAACAGGGAAGGGGGCCCCAGCATTTT.